This TCR beta chain was identified during a study of cytomegalovirus exposure and HLA in healthy donors. Study-level points and caveats: In vitro work confirmed that three CMV-associated chains recognize CMV antigens. Listed as cytomegalovirus-associated were 150 or so TCR beta chains. According to reports, the classifier identified cytomegalovirus status with high specificity and sensitivity. The TCR clusters that emerged in the first cohort tended, a later analysis found, to co-occur in the 120 or so validation repertoires.

As for this clone: Its target is unknown.

V was trimmed by 5 bases and J by 0 bases, leaving 7 bases between them. CDR3 length equals 13 residues. The germline V gene encodes CDR1 SGHAT and CDR2 FQNNGV. Measured with immunoSEQ multiplex PCR; TCRdb has only the in-frame clones, and not every one. The sample lists roughly 130,000 clones; 89% were seen once. The rearrangement uses TRBV11-2 and TRBJ1-1; D possibly corresponds to TRBD1 (6 bases). The material sequenced was PBMCs. The receptor was isolated from a man under 40 in good health and CMV-seronegative. The CDR3 region is CASSRTVNTEAFF. The DNA for the CDR3 is TGTGCCAGCAGCAGGACAGTGAACACTGAAGCTTTCTTT.